The 7 T cell receptor beta chains presented below share a single source sample, sequenced in a study of T cells in Graves' hyperthyroidism and ophthalmopathy (dated by TCRdb to between 2018 and 2021). Receptor libraries were prepared by multiplex PCR. The sequencing machine was an Illumina HiSeq 2000. Amplification of TCR beta CDR3 regions was carried out from RNA transcripts. For the first round of RT-PCR on the TCR CDR3, the HTBI primer set was used together with the Qiagen OneStep RT-PCR kit. The public reads were reprocessed in TCRdb via fastp at Q25 and MiXCR, keeping in-frame beta chains. Records with the same CDR3 protein are collapsed into one entry carrying the most frequent genes and DNA. This sample gives some 360,000 distinct CDR3 sequences in total; over 15% of them show up just once. Around 15% of the sample is in the top ten clones. Sequencing used blood. The receptors originated from a woman between 40 and 50 years old with Graves' ophthalmopathy.

This clonotype has ten or more counts. The chain employs TRBV20-1 and TRBJ2-7; a possible D gene is TRBD2 (6 bases). The V gene's germline CDR1 is DFQATT and CDR2 SNEGSKA (reference sequence). V was cut by 6 bases and J by 5 bases, with 11 bases left in between. The CDR3 spans 11 residues. This chain's CDR3 is CSATSSNEQYF. Here the CDR3 DNA reads TGCAGTGCCACTAGCAGCAACGAGCAGTACTTC.

This CDR3 is CASSQAAKPSYEQYF. CDR3 sequence (DNA): TGTGCCAGCAGCCAAGCGGCTAAGCCCTCCTACGAGCAGTACTTC. The chain is built from TRBV3-1 and TRBJ2-7; D is unclear. The CDR3 extends over 15 amino acids. The V gene lost 1 base and the J gene lost 0 bases, with 10 bases spanning the gap. The germline gives CDR1 LGHDT, CDR2 YNNKEL (reference sequence).

The sample holds many counts of this clonotype. V gene TRBV20-1 combines with J gene TRBJ2-7; the match to TRBD2 covers 10 bases. The trim removed 2 bases at V and 1 base at J, leaving 20 bases unmatched. The germline V gene has CDR1 DFQATT and CDR2 SNEGSKA (reference sequence). The CDR3 spans 20 residues. The CDR3 spells CSARRFTSVTGTSVSYEQYF. In DNA, the CDR3 is TGCAGTGCTAGACGTTTCACCAGTGTCACCGGGACTAGCGTTTCCTACGAGCAGTACTTC.

V gene TRBV28 combines with J gene TRBJ2-5, with D possibly being TRBD2 (6 bases). Trimming took 6 bases from V and 5 from J, leaving 25 bases between them. Germline values: CDR1 MDHEN, CDR2 SYDVKM. The CDR3 contains 17 residues. CDR3 amino acids: CASRGKGFGGFRETQYF. The CDR3 bases are TGTGCCAGCAGGGGGAAGGGGTTTGGGGGGTTCCGCGAGACCCAGTACTTC.

This clonotype was counted many times. The genes are TRBV9 and TRBJ2-7; a possible D gene is TRBD2 (5 bases). V was clipped by 0 bases and J by 0 bases, with 13 bases between them. Germline CDR1 is SGDLS and CDR2 is YYNGEE. There are 16 residues in the CDR3. The chain's CDR3 is CASSVGRETHSYEQYF. CDR3 nucleotide sequence: TGTGCCAGCAGCGTAGGACGGGAAACTCACTCCTACGAGCAGTACTTC.

This clonotype has ten or more counts. The V and J genes are TRBV25-1 and TRBJ2-7; 8 bases match TRBD2. J gave up 4 bases and V 3 bases, and 8 bases lay outside the gene matches. Germline-derived CDR1 and CDR2 are MGHDK and SYGVNS. CDR3 size: 15 residues. The CDR3 here is CASSDLAAGEYEQYF. The CDR3 DNA reads TGTGCCAGCAGTGATCTCGCAGCGGGAGAATACGAGCAGTACTTC.

The table lists this clonotype with many counts. V and J are TRBV12-3 or TRBV12-4 and TRBJ1-3; D is perhaps TRBD1 (5 bases). Trimming left V 2 bases short and J 0 bases short, with 8 bases between. CDR3 length equals 15 residues. The CDR3 here is CASSLRGFSGNTIYF. The CDR3 bases are TGTGCCAGCAGTTTACGGGGGTTCTCTGGAAACACCATATATTTT.